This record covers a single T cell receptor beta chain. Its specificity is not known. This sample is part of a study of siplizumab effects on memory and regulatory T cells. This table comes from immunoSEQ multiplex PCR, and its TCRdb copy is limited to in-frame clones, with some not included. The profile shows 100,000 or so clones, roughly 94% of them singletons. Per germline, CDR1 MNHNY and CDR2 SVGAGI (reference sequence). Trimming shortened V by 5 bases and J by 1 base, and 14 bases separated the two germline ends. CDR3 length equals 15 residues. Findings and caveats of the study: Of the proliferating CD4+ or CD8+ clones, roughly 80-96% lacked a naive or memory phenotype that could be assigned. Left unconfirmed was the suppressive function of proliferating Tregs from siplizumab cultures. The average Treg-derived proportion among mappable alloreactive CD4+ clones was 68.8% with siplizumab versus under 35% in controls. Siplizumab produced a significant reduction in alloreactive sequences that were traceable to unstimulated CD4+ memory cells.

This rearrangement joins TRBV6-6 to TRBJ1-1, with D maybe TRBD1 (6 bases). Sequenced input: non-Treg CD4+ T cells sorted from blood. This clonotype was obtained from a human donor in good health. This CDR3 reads CASSKRRTENTEAFF. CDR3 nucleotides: TGTGCCAGCAGTAAAAGACGGACAGAGAACACTGAAGCTTTCTTT.